This TCR beta chain was sequenced for a study of control samples from healthy donors and cancer patients. Using immunoSEQ multiplex PCR, the repertoire was profiled, and TCRdb retains in-frame clones only, with some absent. The sample records about 65,000 clones, 75% to 95% being singletons. Deletions cut 3 bases from V and 2 bases from J, with 19 bases between. CDR1 is KGHSH and CDR2 is LQKENI in the germline V gene. CDR3 length equals 17 residues. A single count supports this clone. The TCR was taken from a woman aged 45 to 65 with colorectal cancer. Sequencing was done on a sample of PBMCs. The gene calls are TRBV18 and TRBJ1-2, with D maybe TRBD1 (5 bases). CDR3 coding DNA: TGTGCCAGCTCACCTCCAGGAGGTCCGCAGGGAAACTATGGCTACACCTTC. This translates into CASSPPGGPQGNYGYTF.